This TCR beta chain was documented in a study of CD8 T cells in ankylosing spondylitis. Study outcomes and limitations: Among TCR beta sequences, a motif of about 8 highly homologous variants appeared characteristic of ankylosing spondylitis blood. Disease-linked clones were reportedly significantly enriched in matched ankylosing spondylitis synovial fluid. In synovial fluid and blood from reactive arthritis, some motif variants were previously reported.

The germline gives CDR1 SGHRS, CDR2 YFSETQ. CDR3 size: 14 residues. With 4 bases removed from V and 10 bases from J, the gap between germline ends came to 20 bases. In the case of this clonotype: The antigen remains unidentified.

Scientists made TCR beta libraries using quantitative 5'-RACE with molecular barcodes. TCRdb passed the 5' RACE reads through MiXCR, listing each CDR3 protein once. Among 350,000 or so distinct CDR3 sequences listed, 9.5% to 13% were seen once. This clonotype was sampled from a female donor with ankylosing spondylitis or in good health (not recorded which). Sequenced: blood, either unsorted or a sorted T cell fraction (not recorded which). This chain uses TRBV5-1 with TRBJ1-1, with D perhaps TRBD1 (5 bases). CDR3 region: CASSPPDGARRAFF. In DNA, the CDR3 is TGCGCCAGCAGCCCCCCGGACGGGGCCCGACGAGCTTTCTTT.